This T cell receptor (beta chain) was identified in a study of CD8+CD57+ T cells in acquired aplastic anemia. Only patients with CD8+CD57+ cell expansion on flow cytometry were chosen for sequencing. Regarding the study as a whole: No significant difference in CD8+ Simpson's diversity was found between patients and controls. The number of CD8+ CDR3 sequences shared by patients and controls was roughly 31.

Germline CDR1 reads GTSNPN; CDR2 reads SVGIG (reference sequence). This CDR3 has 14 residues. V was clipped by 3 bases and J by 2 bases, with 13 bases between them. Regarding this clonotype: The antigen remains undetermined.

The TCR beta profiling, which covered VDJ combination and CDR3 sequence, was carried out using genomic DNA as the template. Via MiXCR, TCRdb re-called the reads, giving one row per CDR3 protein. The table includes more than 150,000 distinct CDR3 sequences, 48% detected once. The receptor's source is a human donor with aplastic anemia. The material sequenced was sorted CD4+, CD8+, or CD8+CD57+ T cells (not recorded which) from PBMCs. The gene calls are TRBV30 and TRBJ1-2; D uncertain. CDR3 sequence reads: CAWSVGHINYGYTF. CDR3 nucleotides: TGTGCCTGGAGCGTAGGTCATATCAACTATGGCTACACCTTC.